This passage covers 20 T cell receptor beta chains from one sample sequenced in a study of T cells in Graves' hyperthyroidism and ophthalmopathy. TCR beta CDR3 sequences were amplified from RNA transcripts. HTBI primers were the set used in a first-round RT-PCR of the TCR CDR3. TCRdb itself ran the multiplex PCR reads through MiXCR, one entry per CDR3 protein. The data hold about 350,000 distinct CDR3 sequences, with around 14% observed a single time. Sequencing used blood. These receptors were collected from a woman aged 25 to 39 with Graves' hyperthyroidism.

The rearrangement links TRBV4-1 to TRBJ1-6, with unresolved D. The length of the CDR3 is 15 residues. Between the trimmed V and J ends, which lost 4 bases and 0 bases, there was a span of 7 bases. The germline gives CDR1 MGHRA, CDR2 YSYEKL. CDR3 bases: TGCGCCAGCAGCCTGGCTGGCTCCTATAATTCACCCCTCCACTTT. This encodes CASSLAGSYNSPLHF.

The CDR3: CASSLGRSWYNEQFF. Here the CDR3 DNA reads TGCGCCAGCAGCCTAGGACGGAGTTGGTACAATGAGCAGTTCTTC. The chain uses TRBV4-1 and TRBJ2-1; D gene unclear. The length of the CDR3 is 15 residues. Trimming removed 4 bases at V and 4 bases at J, with 14 bases between. The germline CDR1 and CDR2 sequences are MGHRA and YSYEKL.

This clonotype was seen a single time. The CDR3 loop is CSARDMPKSTDTQYF. The CDR3 DNA follows: TGCAGTGCTAGAGATATGCCAAAAAGCACAGATACGCAGTATTTT. This rearrangement joins TRBV20-1 to TRBJ2-3; no clear D gene. Trimming stripped 0 bases from V and 0 bases from J, with 10 bases between. CDR1 DFQATT and CDR2 SNEGSKA come from the germline V gene (reference sequence). CDR3 length: 15 residues.

V usage is TRBV18 and J usage is TRBJ1-1, with D perhaps TRBD1 (6 bases). CDR1 is KGHSH and CDR2 is LQKENI in the germline V gene. Deletions cut 5 bases from V and 5 bases from J, with 18 bases between. The CDR3 spans 15 residues. CDR3 amino acids: CASSRPTGGATEAFF. The CDR3 region has the DNA TGTGCCAGCTCAAGACCGACAGGAGGGGCAACTGAAGCTTTCTTT. Complete variable domain (other parts from reference TRBV18 and TRBJ1-1): NAGVMQNPRHLVRRRGQEARLRCSPMKGHSHVYWYRQLPEEGLKFMVYLQKENIIDESGMPKERFSAEFPKEGPSILRIQQVVRGDSAAYFCASSRPTGGATEAFFGQGTRLTVV.

This clonotype was detected only a few times. A much larger clone differs from this one at a single base, so this may be a read error. The chain couples TRBV29-1 to TRBJ1-1; D unresolved. The CDR3 totals 11 residues. Germline V gene sequence: CDR1 SQVTM, CDR2 ANQGSEA. CDR3 sequence reads: CSIERNTEAFF. DNA for the CDR3: TGCAGCATTGAACGGAACACTGAAGCTTTCTTT.

This clonotype was counted many times. The V gene is TRBV7-2, the J gene TRBJ2-1; TRBD2 agrees at 12 bases. Unmatched junction bases numbered 12, after V lost 6 bases and J lost 6 bases. CDR1 and CDR2 from the germline V gene are SGHTA and FQGNSA. The CDR3 consists of 17 residues. Here the CDR3 DNA reads TGTGCCAGCAGTCAGCGAGGGACTAGCGGGCCGACCAATGAGCAGTTCTTC. Its translation is CASSQRGTSGPTNEQFF.

The chain carries TRBV27 and TRBJ2-3; TRBD2 agrees at 10 bases. CDR1 MNHEY and CDR2 SMNVEV come from the germline V gene (reference sequence). The CDR3 loop spans 16 amino acids. Germline trimming cut 5 bases from V and 0 bases from J; bases unmatched to any gene: 5. The CDR3: CASSASLAGSTDTQYF. DNA of the CDR3: TGTGCCAGCAGTGCATCACTAGCGGGAAGCACAGATACGCAGTATTTT.

The table lists this clonotype with many counts. The J gene is TRBJ1-1, the V gene TRBV19; D not certain. The CDR3 length is 13 residues. Trimming took 5 bases from V and 6 from J, leaving 13 bases between them. Looked up from germline, CDR1 is LNHDA and CDR2 is SQIVND (reference sequence). The CDR3, as DNA: TGTGCCAGTAGTCTAATCGCCCGGCCTGAAGCTTTCTTT. It is translated as CASSLIARPEAFF. The whole variable domain, remainder taken from reference TRBV19 and TRBJ1-1, is DGGITQSPKYLFRKEGQNVTLSCEQNLNHDAMYWYRQDPGQGLRLIYYSQIVNDFQKGDIAEGYSVSREKKESFPLTVTSAQKNPTAFYLCASSLIARPEAFFGQGTRLTVV.

J is TRBJ2-1 and V is TRBV6-2 or TRBV6-3, with a weak D call TRBD1 (5 bases). Germline CDR1 MNHEY, CDR2 SVGEGT. Trimming stripped 2 bases from V and 9 bases from J, with 11 bases between. The CDR3 is 13 amino acids. DNA for the CDR3: TGTGCCAGCAGTTACGGGGCAGTGGGTGAGCAGTTCTTC. Amino acid sequence: CASSYGAVGEQFF.

The rearrangement joins TRBV3-1 to TRBJ2-7, with TRBD2 matching over 13 bases. The CDR3 runs 15 residues. J gave up 8 bases and V 4 bases, and 8 bases lay outside the gene matches. Germline-derived CDR1 and CDR2 are LGHDT and YNNKEL (reference sequence). The CDR3 is CASSPGTSGAGKQYF. CDR3 bases: TGTGCCAGCAGCCCCGGGACTAGCGGGGCCGGGAAGCAGTACTTC.

A word on this clonotype: At one boundary the junction diverges from the germline segment, which might be a read error. The chain links TRBV18 to TRBJ2-3; TRBD1 matches at 7 bases. In germline, CDR1 is KGHSH, CDR2 LQKENI. The CDR3 contains 16 residues. DNA of the CDR3: TGTGCCAGCTCACCTTACTCAGGGGGTAGCATAGATACGCAGTATTTT. Translating it yields CASSPYSGGSIDTQYF. The complete variable domain, with remaining parts taken from reference TRBV18 and TRBJ2-3, reads NAGVMQNPRHLVRRRGQEARLRCSPMKGHSHVYWYRQLPEEGLKFMVYLQKENIIDESGMPKERFSAEFPKEGPSILRIQQVVRGDSAAYFCASSPYSGGSIDTQYFGPGTRLTVL.

This clonotype was seen many times. V usage is TRBV28 and J usage is TRBJ2-7; weak D call: TRBD1 (6 bases). This CDR3 has 19 amino acids. Germline V gene lookup returns CDR1 MDHEN and CDR2 SYDVKM. V lost 6 bases to trimming and J lost 4 bases, with 31 bases between them. CDR3 bases: TGTGCCAGCAGCCTAACAGACTACGGGACACAAGGTTCCTGGTACGAGCAGTACTTC. Residues: CASSLTDYGTQGSWYEQYF.

This clonotype was counted at least ten times. This chain connects TRBV12-3 or TRBV12-4 to TRBJ1-3; D is unresolved. This CDR3 spans 16 amino acids. The V and J ends lost 6 bases and 1 base respectively, with 16 bases between them. The CDR3 sequence: CASRVTEAASGNTIYF. The CDR3 nucleotides are TGTGCCAGCAGGGTCACGGAGGCCGCTTCTGGAAACACCATATATTTT.

This clonotype occurred many times. The V gene is TRBV27, the J gene TRBJ2-1; TRBD2 aligns across 9 bases. This CDR3 spans 18 amino acids. The V gene end was trimmed by 3 bases and the J gene end by 9 bases; junction bases not matched to a gene: 18. CDR1 is MNHEY and CDR2 is SMNVEV in the germline V gene (reference sequence). CDR3 loop: CASSFRSSPGLAWGEQFF. The DNA of the CDR3 is TGTGCCAGCAGTTTCCGTTCCTCTCCGGGACTAGCCTGGGGTGAGCAGTTCTTC.

The chain links TRBV7-2 to TRBJ2-5, with 14 nucleotides matching TRBD2. The CDR3 totals 15 residues. CDR1 and CDR2 from the germline V gene are SGHTA and FQGNSA. V was clipped by 5 bases and J by 5 bases; unmatched bases: 4. CDR3 bases: TGTGCCAGCAGCACGGGACTAGCGGGAGATGAGACCCAGTACTTC. It codes for CASSTGLAGDETQYF.

About this clonotype: A junction end diverges from the germline sequence, so it may reflect a read error. The chain links TRBV24-1 to TRBJ1-5; tentative D call: TRBD1 (5 bases). CDR1 is KGHDR and CDR2 is SFDVKD in the germline V gene. The CDR3 is 13 amino acids. In DNA, the CDR3 is TGTGCCACCCGTGAGGGGAACAATCAGCCCCAGCATTTT. Protein: CATREGNNQPQHF.

This clonotype was counted ten times or more. V usage is TRBV28 and J usage is TRBJ1-5; a weak D match, TRBD1 (5 bases). Germline assignment: CDR1 MDHEN and CDR2 SYDVKM. Trimming stripped 7 bases from V and 7 bases from J, with 20 bases between. CDR3 length: 15 amino acids. CDR3: CASTPPGFQGQPQHF. The CDR3 coding sequence is TGTGCCAGCACCCCCCCCGGATTCCAGGGACAGCCCCAGCATTTT.

The table lists this clonotype with a few counts. CDR3: CASTSRGLLSYNEQFF. CDR3 nucleotides: TGTGCCAGCACCTCGAGAGGACTCCTCTCCTACAATGAGCAGTTCTTC. V gene TRBV28 combines with J gene TRBJ2-1; TRBD2 is a possible D gene (5 bases). This CDR3 spans 16 amino acids. Germline CDR1 reads MDHEN; CDR2 reads SYDVKM. V was pared by 7 bases and J by 0 bases, with 16 bases between.

This clonotype has just a few counts. The V call is TRBV28, the J call TRBJ2-7, with TRBD2 identical over 13 bases. This CDR3 is built from 15 residues. The germline V gene encodes CDR1 MDHEN and CDR2 SYDVKM. V was clipped by 4 bases and J by 9 bases; unmatched bases: 9. CDR3 sequence: CASSSGLAGVVRQYF. Here the CDR3 DNA reads TGTGCCAGCAGTTCAGGACTAGCGGGAGTAGTAAGGCAGTACTTC.

This clonotype was found many times. The V call is TRBV28, the J call TRBJ2-3; no clear D gene. CDR3 size: 11 residues. Germline V gene lookup returns CDR1 MDHEN and CDR2 SYDVKM. The V end lost 5 bases, the J end lost 4 bases, and 4 bases lay between the germline ends. CDR3 protein: CASSKADTQYF. The CDR3 DNA is TGTGCCAGCAGTAAAGCAGATACGCAGTATTTT.